The clone carrying this T cell receptor (beta chain) has a count of ten or more. V was clipped by 5 bases and J by 4 bases, with 12 bases between them. This CDR3 has 12 amino acids. Germline-derived CDR1 and CDR2 are DFQATT and SNEGSKA (reference sequence). This sample stems from a study of T cells in Graves' hyperthyroidism and ophthalmopathy. Amplified TCR beta CDR3 regions derived from RNA transcripts. The HTBI primer set was used in a first-round RT-PCR of the TCR CDR3. Via MiXCR, TCRdb re-called the multiplex PCR reads, giving one row per CDR3 protein. The table lists a few hundred thousand distinct CDR3 sequences, roughly a sixth of them singletons, with under 20% in the top ten.

This receptor was identified in a woman younger than 30 with Graves' ophthalmopathy. The sequenced material came from blood. The chain links TRBV20-1 to TRBJ2-7, with a weak D call TRBD2 (6 bases). This CDR3 is CSAAGTGYEQYF. CDR3 nucleotide sequence: TGCAGTGCTGCCGGGACTGGATACGAGCAGTACTTC.